The clone carrying this T cell receptor beta chain was seen just once. The antigen is not known. In the sorted-subset replicate PCRs, about 190 ng DNA, tens of thousands of T cell genomes, was used. Under the authors' procedure: Junction-only sequences without quality scores were provided by ImmunoSEQ, so filtering was different. Produced via immunoSEQ multiplex PCR; TCRdb's table is partial and in-frame only. D and trimming were read from the DNA, whereas the V and J calls and clone size are those reported in that table. This repertoire shows 1.4 million or so clones, roughly 98.5% found once; its top ten account for 0.3% to 0.45%. This CDR3 is 15 amino acids long. The ends lost 4 bases at V and 1 base at J; junction bases unmatched: 5. CDR1 is SGHVS and CDR2 is FQNEAQ in the germline V gene. This sample was taken from a study of shared clonotypes between healthy human individuals. Both subsets, CD45RA+ naive and CD45RA-negative memory, were split from the CD4+ cells.

Broader study findings: Generally, estimated richness proved larger in naive subsets than it did in memory subsets.

The sequencing input was naive CD4+ T cells sorted from blood. Subset reported: CD45RA+ positively selected. The chain is built from TRBV7-8 and TRBJ1-1; 8 bases map to TRBD1. This TCR derives from a man aged 30-40 years in good health. CDR3 protein: CASSWRTGKNTEAFF. CDR3 DNA: TGTGCCAGCAGCTGGAGGACAGGGAAGAACACTGAAGCTTTCTTT.